This is a list of T cell receptor beta chains from one sample in a study. TCRdb reprocessed the RT-PCR reads with MiXCR, giving one entry per CDR3 protein. The data contain hundreds of thousands of distinct CDR3 sequences, 13% to 15% of them singletons. Material for sequencing was memory CD4+ T cells from blood. The receptors were gathered from a female donor in good health, serving as a healthy control. Each CDR3 is given with its conserved first and last residue. The D gene is left open where the match is weak. The listing skips clone size in some rows; elsewhere it reads once, few, many or a size class.

>.|.|13|TRBJ1-1|TRBV12-3/TRBV12-4
CASSLRDGIEAFF
TGTGCCAGCAGTTTACGGGACGGCATCGAAGCTTTCTTT
>few|.|14|TRBJ1-4|TRBV5-1
CASSVGDWGEKLFF
TGCGCCAGCAGCGTAGGGGATTGGGGTGAAAAACTGTTTTTT
>many|.|13|TRBJ2-1|TRBV5-6
CASSLTDYNEQFF
TGTGCCAGCAGCTTAACAGATTACAATGAGCAGTTCTTC
>.|TRBD2|16|TRBJ2-2|TRBV28
CASSSRTSGRPGELFF
TGTGCCAGCAGTAGCAGGACTAGCGGGAGGCCCGGGGAGCTGTTTTTT
>many|.|16|TRBJ2-1|TRBV5-1
CASSALGGRGYNEQFF
TGCGCCAGCAGCGCCCTAGGGGGAAGGGGTTACAATGAGCAGTTCTTC
>few|TRBD1|21|TRBJ1-4|TRBV12-3/TRBV12-4
CASSPQLRGQGQSATNEKLFF
TGTGCCAGCAGTCCGCAACTGAGAGGACAGGGCCAATCTGCAACTAATGAAAAACTGTTTTTT
>many|.|13|TRBJ1-1|TRBV29-1
CSVERGANTEAFF
TGCAGCGTTGAAAGGGGGGCGAACACTGAAGCTTTCTTT
>few|TRBD1|14|TRBJ2-7|TRBV27
CATMTQGASYEQYF
TGTGCCACCATGACACAGGGGGCCTCCTACGAGCAGTACTTC
>few|.|13|TRBJ1-1|TRBV6-5
CASNLRWGGEAFF
TGTGCCAGCAACCTCCGTTGGGGAGGTGAAGCTTTCTTT
>once|TRBD1|15|TRBJ1-1|TRBV12-3/TRBV12-4
CASSLGTGGGTEAFF
TGTGCCAGCAGTCTGGGGACAGGCGGAGGCACTGAAGCTTTCTTT
>.|.|16|TRBJ1-5|TRBV19
CASSIQGAGADQPQHF
TGTGCCAGTAGTATACAAGGCGCCGGAGCAGATCAGCCCCAGCATTTT
>few|.|14|TRBJ2-5|TRBV7-6
CASRSGTPGGTQYF
TGTGCCAGCAGATCCGGGACCCCTGGGGGGACCCAGTACTTC
>few|.|13|TRBJ1-5|TRBV7-8
CASSLVKGEPQHF
TGTGCCAGCAGCTTAGTGAAGGGGGAGCCCCAGCATTTT
>.|.|14|TRBJ1-4|TRBV7-2
CASSQERVVPKLFF
TGTGCCAGCAGCCAAGAGCGCGTCGTCCCCAAACTGTTTTTT
>.|.|12|TRBJ2-7|TRBV5-6
CASSKSSREQYF
TGTGCCAGCAGCAAGTCGTCCCGAGAGCAGTACTTC
>.|TRBD1|14|TRBJ1-1|TRBV18
CASSPTWDRTEAFF
TGTGCCAGCTCACCGACCTGGGACAGGACTGAAGCTTTCTTT
>few|TRBD1|15|TRBJ2-1|TRBV12-3/TRBV12-4
CASSKSGTGRNEQFF
TGTGCCAGCAGCAAATCCGGGACAGGGCGTAATGAGCAGTTCTTC
>many|.|16|TRBJ1-5|TRBV12-3/TRBV12-4
CASSSQAGVNLGPQHF
TGTGCCAGCAGTTCACAGGCCGGGGTTAACCTAGGGCCCCAGCATTTT
>many|.|13|TRBJ2-3|TRBV20-1
CSARGRNTDTQYF
TGCAGTGCCCGCGGGCGGAACACAGATACGCAGTATTTT
>.|TRBD2|18|TRBJ2-2|TRBV6-1
CASSEVLAGASNTGELFF
TGTGCCAGCAGTGAAGTCCTAGCGGGAGCCTCGAACACCGGGGAGCTGTTTTTT
>many|.|17|TRBJ2-7|TRBV5-1
CASSLAATAAFPYEQYF
TGCGCCAGCAGCTTGGCGGCTACGGCAGCTTTTCCCTACGAGCAGTACTTC
>.|.|15|TRBJ1-5|TRBV6-5
CASRPWGESNQPQHF
TGTGCCAGCAGGCCCTGGGGAGAAAGCAATCAGCCCCAGCATTTT
>many|.|14|TRBJ1-2|TRBV12-3/TRBV12-4
CASSYSRGNYGYTF
TGTGCCAGCAGTTACTCCCGGGGTAACTATGGCTACACCTTC
>many|TRBD2|15|TRBJ2-3|TRBV29-1
CSALGLAARADTQYF
TGCAGCGCCCTTGGACTAGCGGCCAGGGCAGATACGCAGTATTTT
>.|TRBD2|15|TRBJ2-5|TRBV7-9
CASSPSGRAGETQYF
TGTGCCAGCAGTCCTAGCGGGAGGGCCGGAGAGACCCAGTACTTC
>few|.|14|TRBJ2-7|TRBV7-3
CASSLGPISPEQYF
TGTGCCAGCAGCTTAGGCCCCATCAGCCCCGAGCAGTACTTC
>many|.|14|TRBJ2-3|TRBV11-2
CASSLLIHTDTQYF
TGTGCCAGCAGCTTATTGATCCACACAGATACGCAGTATTTT
>.|.|17|TRBJ1-1|TRBV10-3
CAISGKWGGGFGTEAFF
TGTGCCATCAGTGGGAAGTGGGGGGGCGGATTTGGCACTGAAGCTTTCTTT
>few|TRBD2|16|TRBJ2-1|TRBV7-8
CASSQIAGLASNEQFF
TGTGCCAGCAGCCAAATCGCGGGACTAGCTAGCAATGAGCAGTTCTTC
>few|TRBD2|13|TRBJ2-1|TRBV20-1
CSAKAGKDNEQFF
TGCAGTGCGAAAGCGGGGAAGGACAATGAGCAGTTCTTC
>.|TRBD1|13|TRBJ1-1|TRBV5-1
CASADPGGTEAFF
TGCGCCAGCGCCGATCCAGGGGGCACTGAAGCTTTCTTT
>few|TRBD1|16|TRBJ2-7|TRBV12-3/TRBV12-4
CASSLWAGQANYEQYF
TGTGCCAGCAGCCTTTGGGCGGGACAGGCCAACTACGAGCAGTACTTC
>many|.|13|TRBJ2-7|TRBV6-4
CASRGVSSYEQYF
TGTGCCAGCAGGGGCGTAAGCTCCTACGAGCAGTACTTC
>.|TRBD2|16|TRBJ2-3|TRBV7-2
CVSSLLAGGSTDTQYF
TGTGTCAGCAGCTTGTTAGCGGGAGGCAGCACAGATACGCAGTATTTT
>.|.|13|TRBJ1-2|TRBV6-1
CASSEQGTSGYTF
TGTGCCAGCAGTGAACAGGGAACCTCTGGCTACACCTTC
>.|TRBD1|15|TRBJ2-2|TRBV12-3/TRBV12-4
CASSRQGLNTGELFF
TGTGCCAGCAGCCGACAGGGATTGAACACCGGGGAGCTGTTTTTT
>.|TRBD2|16|TRBJ2-7|TRBV28
CASSRPGGLRSYEQYF
TGTGCCAGCAGTAGGCCGGGGGGGCTCCGATCCTACGAGCAGTACTTC
>.|TRBD2|19|TRBJ2-7|TRBV20-1
CSARDPFPALAGRSYEQYF
TGCAGTGCTAGAGATCCCTTCCCCGCCCTAGCGGGGAGATCCTACGAGCAGTACTTC
>many|TRBD2|16|TRBJ2-3|TRBV7-3
CASSPLAGVPPDTQYF
TGTGCCAGCAGCCCGCTAGCGGGAGTGCCCCCAGATACGCAGTATTTT
>few|.|16|TRBJ2-2|TRBV2
CASTFKPAGYTGELFF
TGTGCCAGCACCTTCAAACCAGCGGGTTACACCGGGGAGCTGTTTTTT
>few|.|15|TRBJ2-7|TRBV18
CASSPGTPSSYEQYF
TGTGCCAGCTCCCCAGGGACTCCAAGCTCCTACGAGCAGTACTTC
>few|TRBD2|13|TRBJ2-1|TRBV5-5
CASSEDPTSGSSF
TGTGCCAGCAGCGAAGATCCGACTAGCGGGTCTTCGTTC
>few|.|14|TRBJ2-7|TRBV9
CASSPRVGAYEQYF
TGTGCCAGCAGCCCTCGGGTTGGAGCCTACGAGCAGTACTTC
>few|.|14|TRBJ2-2|TRBV7-2
CASIRSSASGELFF
TGTGCCAGCATCCGTAGTTCGGCGAGCGGGGAGCTGTTTTTT
>.|.|13|TRBJ1-3|TRBV6-1
CASTSGPGNTIYF
TGTGCCAGCACGTCAGGGCCTGGAAACACCATATATTTT
>.|.|14|TRBJ2-2|TRBV10-2
CASSEWGRTGELFF
TGCGCCAGCAGTGAGTGGGGGAGGACCGGGGAGCTGTTTTTT
>many|.|13|TRBJ1-1|TRBV12-3/TRBV12-4
CASSPTSSNEAFF
TGTGCCAGCAGCCCGACTTCCTCAAATGAAGCTTTCTTT
>few|.|15|TRBJ1-2|TRBV28
CASSLMPGMDYGYTF
TGTGCCAGCAGTTTAATGCCAGGGATGGACTATGGCTACACCTTC
>few|TRBD2|15|TRBJ2-7|TRBV20-1
CSAMTSGSGGLEQYF
TGCAGTGCTATGACTAGCGGGAGTGGGGGGTTGGAGCAGTACTTC
>few|.|12|TRBJ2-1|TRBV29-1
CSVKPFFNEQFF
TGCAGCGTTAAGCCCTTTTTCAATGAGCAGTTCTTC
>many|.|12|TRBJ1-2|TRBV6-5
CASSPMEGGYTF
TGTGCCAGCAGTCCTATGGAGGGTGGCTACACCTTC
>.|.|15|TRBJ1-4|TRBV5-1
CASSSQLGENEKLFF
TGCGCCAGCAGCTCTCAACTCGGGGAAAATGAAAAACTGTTTTTT
>.|.|15|TRBJ2-2|TRBV5-1
CASSYGATNTGELFF
TGCGCCAGCAGCTATGGGGCCACGAACACCGGGGAGCTGTTTTTT